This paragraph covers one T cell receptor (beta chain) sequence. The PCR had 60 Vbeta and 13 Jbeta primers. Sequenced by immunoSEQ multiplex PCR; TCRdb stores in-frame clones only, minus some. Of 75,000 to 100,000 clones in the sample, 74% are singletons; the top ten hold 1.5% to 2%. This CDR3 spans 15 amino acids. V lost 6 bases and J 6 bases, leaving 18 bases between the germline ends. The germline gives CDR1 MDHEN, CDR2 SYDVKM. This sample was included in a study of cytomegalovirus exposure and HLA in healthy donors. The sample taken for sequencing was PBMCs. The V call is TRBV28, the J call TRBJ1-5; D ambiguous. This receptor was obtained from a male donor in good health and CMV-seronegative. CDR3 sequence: CASREPGRTVQPQHF. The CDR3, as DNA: TGTGCCAGCAGGGAACCCGGGAGAACCGTTCAGCCCCAGCATTTT.